This paragraph covers one TCR beta chain sequence. The source of the sample is a study of cytomegalovirus exposure and HLA in healthy donors. The PCR was carried out with 60 Vbeta primers and 13 Jbeta primers. The table came from immunoSEQ multiplex PCR; TCRdb's copy has only in-frame clones and leaves some out. The sample is made up of 55,000 to 85,000 clones, and the top ten hold 1.5% to 2% of it. V lost 0 bases, J lost 3 bases, and 10 bases lay in between. CDR3 length: 16 residues. From germline, CDR1 is SGDLS and CDR2 YYNGEE. Sequencing used PBMCs. This TCR was recovered from a woman aged 25 to 39 in good health and CMV-seronegative. This sequence joins TRBV9 and TRBJ1-6; no reliable D call. CDR3 protein: CASSVEVTDYNSPLHF. DNA of the CDR3: TGTGCCAGCAGCGTAGAGGTAACAGACTATAATTCACCCCTCCACTTT.